Listed below are T cell receptor beta chains from one sample, sequenced in a study of chemoradiotherapy in HPV16-positive cancers. Sequencing used immunoSEQ multiplex PCR; TCRdb keeps in-frame clones, though not all of them. The sample lists fewer than 30,000 clones, roughly nine tenths occurring once. The sample consisted of blood, taken from a patient who underwent chemoradiotherapy. These TCRs come from a human donor with HPV-associated anogenital cancer. CDR3s leave out the opening cysteine and the closing phenylalanine or tryptophan. A D gene is named only where the DNA matches it firmly.

TRBJ2-1 | TRBV10-3 | NA | ATKLRSGTADNEQF
TRBJ2-7 | TRBV5-1 | TRBD2 | ASSQTSGSTYEQY
TRBJ1-1 | TRBV28 | NA | ASSLWRVDTEAF
TRBJ1-1 | TRBV5-1 | NA | ASSLGSVGTSTEAF
TRBJ2-3 | TRBV5-5 | NA | ASSLEGADTQY
TRBJ1-3 | TRBV18 | TRBD1 | ASSPGTGRGNTIY
TRBJ1-2 | TRBV6-5 | NA | ASSYSKGWIYGYT
TRBJ2-2 | TRBV2 | NA | ASSEQGPNTGELF
TRBJ1-5 | TRBV6-1 | NA | ASSQGWGGNQPQH
TRBJ1-6 | TRBV2 | TRBD1 | ASSEIIQGDSPLH
TRBJ1-2 | TRBV5-1 | TRBD1 | ASSLEPGQGAGNGYT
TRBJ2-7 | TRBV28 | TRBD2 | ASSSWEGYEQY
TRBJ2-1 | TRBV5-1 | NA | ASSLGVTNEQF
TRBJ2-7 | TRBV7-9 | NA | ASSLDDGEQY
TRBJ2-3 | TRBV7-3 | TRBD2 | ASSAGGSTDTQY